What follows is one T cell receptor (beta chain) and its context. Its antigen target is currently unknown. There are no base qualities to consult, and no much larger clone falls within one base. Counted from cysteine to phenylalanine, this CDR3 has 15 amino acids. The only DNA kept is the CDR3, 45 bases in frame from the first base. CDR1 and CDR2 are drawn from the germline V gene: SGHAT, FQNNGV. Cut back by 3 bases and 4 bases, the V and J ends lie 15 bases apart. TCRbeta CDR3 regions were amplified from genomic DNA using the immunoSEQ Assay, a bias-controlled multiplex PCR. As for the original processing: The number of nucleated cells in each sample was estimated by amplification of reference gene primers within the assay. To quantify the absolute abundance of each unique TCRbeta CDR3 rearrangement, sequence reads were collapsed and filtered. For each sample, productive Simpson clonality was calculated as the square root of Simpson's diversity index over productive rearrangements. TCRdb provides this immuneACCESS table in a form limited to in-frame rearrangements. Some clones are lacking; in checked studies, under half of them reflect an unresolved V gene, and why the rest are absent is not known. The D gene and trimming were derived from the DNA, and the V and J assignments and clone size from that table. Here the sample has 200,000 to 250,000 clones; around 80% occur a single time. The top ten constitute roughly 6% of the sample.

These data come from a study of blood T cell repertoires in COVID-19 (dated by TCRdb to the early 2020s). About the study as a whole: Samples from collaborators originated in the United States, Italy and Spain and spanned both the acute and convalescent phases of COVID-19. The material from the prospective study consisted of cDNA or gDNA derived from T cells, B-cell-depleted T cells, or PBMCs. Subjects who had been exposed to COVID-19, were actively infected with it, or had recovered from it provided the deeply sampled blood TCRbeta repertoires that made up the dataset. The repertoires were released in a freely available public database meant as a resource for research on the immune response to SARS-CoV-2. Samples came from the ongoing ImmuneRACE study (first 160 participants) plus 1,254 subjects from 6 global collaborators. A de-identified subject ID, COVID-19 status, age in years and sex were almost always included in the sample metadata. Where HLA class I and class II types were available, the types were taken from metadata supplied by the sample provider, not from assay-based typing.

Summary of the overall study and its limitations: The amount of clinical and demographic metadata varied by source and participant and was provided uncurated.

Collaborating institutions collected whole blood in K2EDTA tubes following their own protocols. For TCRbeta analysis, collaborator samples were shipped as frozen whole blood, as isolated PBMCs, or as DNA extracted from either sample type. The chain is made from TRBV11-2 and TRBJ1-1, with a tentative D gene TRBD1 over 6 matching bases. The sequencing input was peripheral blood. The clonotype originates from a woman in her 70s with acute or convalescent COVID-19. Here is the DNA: TGTGCCAGCAGCTTCGGGATCAAACAGGGCACTGAAGCTTTCTTT. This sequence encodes CASSFGIKQGTEAFF.